This TCR beta chain was retrieved from a study of identical twins. The CDR3 covers 15 residues. V was pared by 2 bases and J by 5 bases, with 15 bases between. CDR1 DFQATT and CDR2 SNEGSKA come from the germline V gene (reference sequence). TCRdb reprocessed the 5' RACE reads with MiXCR, giving one entry per CDR3 protein. This table holds around 220,000 distinct CDR3 sequences, roughly a tenth found once. Findings and caveats of the study: Models underestimated how often monozygotic twins shared out-of-frame TCR alpha. The presence of invariant MAIT and iNKT cells could partly confound analyses of zero-insertion sequences. Out-of-frame alpha sequences shared by twins showed excess low generation probability.

This clonotype has just a few counts. Its antigen remains unidentified. The chain carries TRBV20-1 and TRBJ2-2, with D maybe TRBD2 (6 bases). Material: memory T cells sorted from blood. This clonotype originated in a man aged 50-59 years in good health. The CDR3 spells CSARTPGTDTGELFF. The CDR3 nucleotides are TGCAGTGCTAGAACCCCCGGGACTGATACCGGGGAGCTGTTTTTT.